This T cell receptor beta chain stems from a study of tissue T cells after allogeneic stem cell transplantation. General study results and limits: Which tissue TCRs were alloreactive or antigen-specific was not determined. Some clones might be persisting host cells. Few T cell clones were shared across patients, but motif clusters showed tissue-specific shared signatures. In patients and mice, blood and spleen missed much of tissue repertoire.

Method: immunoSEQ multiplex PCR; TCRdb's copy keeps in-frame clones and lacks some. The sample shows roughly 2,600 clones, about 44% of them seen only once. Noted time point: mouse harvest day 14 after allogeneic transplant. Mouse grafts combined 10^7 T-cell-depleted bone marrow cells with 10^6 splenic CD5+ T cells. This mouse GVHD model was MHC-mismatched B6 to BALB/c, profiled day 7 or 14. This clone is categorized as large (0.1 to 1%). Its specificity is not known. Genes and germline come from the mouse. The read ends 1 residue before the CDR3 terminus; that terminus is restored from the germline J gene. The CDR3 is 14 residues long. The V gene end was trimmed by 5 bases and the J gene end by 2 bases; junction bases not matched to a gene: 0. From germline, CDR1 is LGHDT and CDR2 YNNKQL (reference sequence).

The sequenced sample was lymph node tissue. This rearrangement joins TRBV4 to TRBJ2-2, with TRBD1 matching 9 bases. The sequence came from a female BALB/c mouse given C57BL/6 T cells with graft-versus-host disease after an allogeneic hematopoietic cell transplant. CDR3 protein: CASSGTGNTGQLYF. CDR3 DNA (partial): TGTGCCAGCAGCGGGACAGGGAACACCGGGCAGCTCTAC.